This TCR beta chain was identified during a study of cytomegalovirus exposure and HLA in healthy donors. On the study more broadly: Around 83% of around 400 genotyped donors fell in the Caucasian-associated ancestry cluster.

General study findings and limits: Association of 15,000 to 20,000 TCR beta sequences with HLA alleles was found at 0.05 false discovery rate in a later analysis.

V lost 4 bases, J lost 0 bases, and 19 bases lay in between. This CDR3 has 18 residues. Germline CDR1 and CDR2: KGHSH and LQKENI. This clone was picked up a small number of times. The antigen remains undetermined. Primers included in the PCR were 60 Vbeta and 13 Jbeta primers. Sequenced by immunoSEQ multiplex PCR; TCRdb stores in-frame clones only, minus some. The table records 100,000 to 150,000 clones, approximately 80% of them present only once. The rearrangement uses TRBV18 and TRBJ1-3; D gene ambiguous. Sequences were obtained from PBMCs. The TCR was taken from a man in his fifties in good health and CMV-seropositive. Written as DNA, the CDR3 is TGTGCCAGCTCACTGACCCGTTACCAGGAACCCTCTGGAAACACCATATATTTT. Its protein is CASSLTRYQEPSGNTIYF.